Listed below are T cell receptor beta chains from one sample, sequenced in a study of Graves' ophthalmopathy and Graves' hyperthyroidism. TCRdb used MiXCR to reprocess the multiplex PCR reads, holding one entry per CDR3 protein. Of around 1,000,000 distinct CDR3 sequences listed, about 40% were seen once; the top ten hold around 10%. Sequencing was done on a sample of peripheral blood or thyroid tissue (not recorded which). These receptors were taken from an adult man with Graves' hyperthyroidism. The CDR3 runs from the conserved cysteine through the conserved F or W. A D gene is named only where the DNA matches it firmly. Clone sizes are given selectively: once, few, many, or a class where the clone is expanded.

V	D	size	J	CDR3	DNA
TRBV10-3	TRBD2	.	TRBJ2-5	CAISDLAGGRGETQYF	TGTGCCATCAGTGATCTAGCGGGGGGCCGGGGGGAGACCCAGTACTTC
TRBV2	.	.	TRBJ2-2	CASIGGHPRAPGELFF	TGTGCCAGCATCGGGGGCCACCCTCGGGCCCCCGGGGAGCTGTTTTTT
TRBV11-2	.	few	TRBJ1-1	CASSLGLRGEAFF	TGTGCCAGCAGCTTAGGCCTAAGGGGTGAAGCTTTCTTT
TRBV12-3/TRBV12-4	TRBD1	once	TRBJ1-4	CASSFWAGGTNEKLFF	TGTGCCAGCAGTTTCTGGGCAGGGGGTACTAATGAAAAACTGTTTTTT
TRBV20-1	.	once	TRBJ2-7	CSARTGQLYEQCF	TGCAGTGCTAGAACAGGACAACTATACGAGCAGTGCTTC
TRBV20-1	TRBD1	.	TRBJ1-2	CSNTQGMNYGYTF	TGCAGCAACACACAGGGGATGAACTATGGCTACACCTTC
TRBV5-4	.	.	TRBJ1-2	CASSSLGRYYGYTF	TGTGCCAGCAGCTCCCTAGGACGGTACTATGGCTACACCTTC
TRBV28	.	few	TRBJ2-7	CASTQGTYEQYF	TGTGCCAGCACCCAGGGAACCTACGAGCAGTACTTC
TRBV7-9	TRBD2	few	TRBJ2-7	CASSSVSGGTVYEQYF	TGTGCCAGCAGCTCAGTTAGCGGGGGGACCGTCTACGAGCAGTACTTC
TRBV9	TRBD2	.	TRBJ2-7	CASSDGSGNYEQYF	TGTGCCAGCAGCGACGGTAGCGGGAACTACGAGCAGTACTTC
TRBV9	.	.	TRBJ1-2	CASSVTGTYLRGGYTF	TGTGCCAGCAGCGTAACGGGGACGTATCTTAGAGGGGGCTACACCTTC
TRBV10-1	TRBD2	once	TRBJ2-5	CASRGLAGYLPETQYF	TGCGCCAGCAGAGGACTAGCGGGCTACCTCCCAGAGACCCAGTACTTC
TRBV7-2	.	.	TRBJ2-3	CASSRDPAADTQYF	TGTGCCAGCAGCCGGGACCCAGCAGCAGATACGCAGTATTTT
TRBV7-8	.	.	TRBJ1-3	CASSLVVSSAGNTIYF	TGTGCCAGCAGCTTAGTAGTAAGCAGTGCTGGAAACACCATATATTTT
TRBV5-1	.	.	TRBJ2-7	CTSSLDGNEQYF	TGCACCAGCAGTCTCGACGGAAACGAGCAGTACTTC
TRBV20-1	TRBD1	few	TRBJ2-7	CSANTGAFAYEQYF	TGCAGTGCTAATACAGGGGCTTTTGCCTACGAGCAGTACTTC
TRBV19	.	many	TRBJ1-5	CASSIRIRALNQPQHF	TGTGCCAGTAGTATAAGAATCCGCGCACTCAATCAGCCCCAGCATTTT
TRBV10-2	TRBD1	.	TRBJ2-7	CASSEPDRVLPSSSYEQYF	TGCGCCAGCAGTGAGCCGGACAGGGTGTTGCCTTCGAGCTCCTACGAGCAGTACTTC
TRBV6-5	TRBD1	.	TRBJ1-2	CAISEIRQGAARGYTF	TGTGCCATCAGTGAGATAAGGCAGGGGGCCGCGAGAGGCTACACCTTC
TRBV20-1	.	many	TRBJ1-1	CSAPEGTGRNTEAFF	TGCAGTGCTCCCGAGGGTACAGGGAGGAACACTGAAGCTTTCTTT
TRBV20-1	TRBD1	many	TRBJ2-5	CSAKTGTAAPQYF	TGCAGTGCTAAAACCGGGACAGCAGCCCCCCAGTACTTC
TRBV6-2/TRBV6-3	.	many	TRBJ1-5	CASSKQPNPQHF	TGTGCCAGCAGTAAACAACCCAATCCCCAGCATTTT
TRBV5-1	TRBD1	many	TRBJ1-1	CASSLGIFQDRANFEAFF	TGCGCCAGCAGCTTGGGGATTTTTCAAGACAGGGCTAATTTTGAAGCTTTCTTT
TRBV9	.	many	TRBJ2-7	CASSVDPTYEQYF	TGTGCCAGCAGCGTAGATCCCACCTACGAGCAGTACTTC
TRBV20-1	.	few	TRBJ1-1	CSARGPKMNTEAFF	TGCAGTGCTAGAGGGCCTAAAATGAACACTGAAGCTTTCTTT
TRBV19	.	few	TRBJ2-5	CASSISGLRSRETQYF	TGTGCCAGTAGTATATCCGGTCTGAGAAGCCGAGAGACCCAGTACTTC
TRBV7-9	.	many	TRBJ2-6	CASSRIPGANVLTF	TGTGCCAGCAGCCGTATCCCCGGGGCCAACGTCCTGACTTTC
TRBV30	.	few	TRBJ1-4	CAWNREVEKLFF	TGTGCCTGGAACAGGGAGGTTGAAAAACTGTTTTTT
TRBV5-1	.	.	TRBJ2-3	CASSSLPSTDTQYF	TGCGCCAGCAGCTCCCTTCCTAGCACAGATACGCAGTATTTT
TRBV6-5	.	many	TRBJ1-1	CASIGDLGAFF	TGTGCCAGCATCGGAGACCTTGGAGCTTTCTTT
TRBV7-9	TRBD1	.	TRBJ2-7	CAWVTGTGDDEQYF	TGTGCCTGGGTAACCGGGACAGGGGACGACGAGCAGTACTTC
TRBV2	TRBD1	few	TRBJ2-7	CASLEKGNRDSSSYEQYF	TGTGCCAGCCTCGAGAAAGGAAACCGGGACAGTAGTTCCTACGAGCAGTACTTC
TRBV11-2	.	many	TRBJ2-7	CASSLKSGGLTDEQYF	TGTGCCAGCAGCTTAAAGTCCGGAGGGTTAACGGACGAGCAGTACTTC
TRBV7-3	.	many	TRBJ1-1	CASSLSGEFEAFF	TGTGCCAGCAGCCTATCCGGGGAGTTTGAAGCTTTCTTT
TRBV10-3	.	.	TRBJ1-6	CAISDVGGGTNSPLHF	TGTGCCATCAGTGACGTTGGTGGGGGTACGAATTCACCCCTCCACTTT
TRBV14	.	.	TRBJ1-2	CASSRTEQPPRGYGYTF	TGTGCCAGCAGCCGAACTGAGCAGCCACCAAGGGGGTATGGCTACACCTTC
TRBV27	TRBD1	.	TRBJ1-2	CASSGAGQGAEGYTF	TGTGCCAGCAGTGGGGCTGGACAGGGGGCGGAAGGCTACACCTTC
TRBV7-2	TRBD2	.	TRBJ2-7	CASGRKLAGVTYEQYF	TGTGCCAGCGGCCGCAAACTAGCGGGGGTGACCTACGAGCAGTACTTC
TRBV6-5	TRBD1	few	TRBJ1-6	CASRHSTGVNSPLHF	TGTGCCAGCAGGCACTCGACAGGGGTGAATTCACCCCTCCACTTT
TRBV18	TRBD1	.	TRBJ1-5	CASSKTGGRNQPQHF	TGTGCCAGCTCAAAGACAGGGGGCAGGAATCAGCCCCAGCATTTT
TRBV2	.	once	TRBJ1-6	CASTPRQGNSPLHF	TGTGCCAGCACCCCGCGGCAGGGGAATTCACCCCTCCACTTT
TRBV12-3/TRBV12-4	TRBD1	.	TRBJ2-5	CASRLGGTGVQYF	TGTGCCAGCAGGTTGGGTGGGACAGGGGTCCAGTACTTC